This T cell receptor (beta chain) was profiled in a study of regulatory T cells in long-lasting Graves disease. The authors built TCR beta libraries using iRepertoire HTBI primers and Arm-PCR of CDR3 regions. TCRdb fed the multiplex PCR reads into MiXCR, producing one record per CDR3 protein. This sample has 550,000 to 650,000 distinct CDR3 sequences; 15% to 20% occur once, and the top ten carry 9.5% to 15%. As for time point: newly diagnosed GD, antithyroid drugs for less than 3 months. After RNA was extracted from PBMCs, the TCR library was made from it. This clonotype was observed many times. The germline gives CDR1 SEHNR, CDR2 FQNEAQ (reference sequence). The V segment lost 5 bases and the J segment 3 bases; nucleotides outside the gene matches: 10. The CDR3 is made up of 15 amino acids. These records were also assigned to another study, of T cells in Graves' hyperthyroidism and ophthalmopathy. That study adds: HTBI primers drove first-round RT-PCR of the TCR CDR3.

The V gene is TRBV7-9, the J gene TRBJ2-7; 7 bases map to TRBD1. The TCR sequence derives from a man between 18 and 35 years old with Graves disease. Sequenced material: peripheral blood mononuclear cells (PBMCs), taken at new diagnosis, from a patient treated with antithyroid drugs. The CDR3 here is CASSLSDRPIYEQYF. The CDR3 DNA follows: TGTGCCAGCAGCCTGTCGGACAGGCCTATCTACGAGCAGTACTTC.